This T cell receptor (beta chain) came from a study of shared clonotypes between healthy human individuals. Study observations and caveats: Between several donors, naive CD4 clonotypes were shared at a level of approximately 5%. A reduction in generation probabilities was seen for non-shared clonotypes relative to those shared by all four donors.

Clones were read by immunoSEQ multiplex PCR, and TCRdb kept only the in-frame ones, dropping some. There are 2,500,000 or so clones in the sample; around 94% occur only once, and about 0.13% lies in the top ten. The CDR3 sequence is 15 residues long. V was pared by 0 bases and J by 0 bases, with 9 bases between. Germline V gene sequence: CDR1 SGHNT, CDR2 YYREEE (reference sequence). This clone showed up just a few times. Its target is not known. Sequencing used naive CD4+ T cells sorted from blood. Subset noted: CD45RA+ positively selected. The clonotype originates from a man younger than 35 in good health. The rearrangement uses TRBV5-4 and TRBJ1-1, with TRBD1 as a possible D gene (5 bases). CDR3 sequence: CASSLGGRMNTEAFF. The CDR3 DNA reads TGTGCCAGCAGCTTGGGGGGACGGATGAACACTGAAGCTTTCTTT.